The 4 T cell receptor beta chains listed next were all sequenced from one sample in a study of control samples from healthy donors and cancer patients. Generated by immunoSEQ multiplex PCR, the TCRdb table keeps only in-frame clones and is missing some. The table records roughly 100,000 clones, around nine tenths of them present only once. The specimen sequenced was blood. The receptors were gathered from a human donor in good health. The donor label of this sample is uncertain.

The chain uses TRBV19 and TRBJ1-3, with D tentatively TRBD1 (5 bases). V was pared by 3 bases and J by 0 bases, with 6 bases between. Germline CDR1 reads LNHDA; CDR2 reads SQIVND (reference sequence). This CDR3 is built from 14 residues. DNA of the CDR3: TGTGCCAGTAGTATGAGGGGCTCTGGAAACACCATATATTTT. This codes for CASSMRGSGNTIYF. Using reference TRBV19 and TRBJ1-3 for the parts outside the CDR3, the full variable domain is DGGITQSPKYLFRKEGQNVTLSCEQNLNHDAMYWYRQDPGQGLRLIYYSQIVNDFQKGDIAEGYSVSREKKESFPLTVTSAQKNPTAFYLCASSMRGSGNTIYFGEGSWLTVV.

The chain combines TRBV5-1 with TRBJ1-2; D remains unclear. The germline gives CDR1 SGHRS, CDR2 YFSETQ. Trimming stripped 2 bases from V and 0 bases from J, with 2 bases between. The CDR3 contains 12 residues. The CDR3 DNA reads TGCGCCAGCAGCTTCTCTAACTATGGCTACACCTTC. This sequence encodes CASSFSNYGYTF.

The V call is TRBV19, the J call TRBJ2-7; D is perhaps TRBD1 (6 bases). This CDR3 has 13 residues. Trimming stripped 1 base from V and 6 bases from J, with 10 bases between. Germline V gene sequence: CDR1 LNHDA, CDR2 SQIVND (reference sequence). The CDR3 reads CASSIASRGEQYF. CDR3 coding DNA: TGTGCCAGTAGTATAGCATCCAGGGGCGAGCAGTACTTC.

CDR3 residues: CASSLFMNTEAFF. As DNA, the CDR3 is TGTGCCAGCAGTTTGTTCATGAACACTGAAGCTTTCTTT. The chain carries TRBV12-3 or TRBV12-4 and TRBJ1-1, with D unclear. This CDR3 has 13 amino acids. The V and J ends lost 3 bases and 0 bases respectively, with 5 bases between them.